Given below is one T cell receptor beta chain in context. The source of the sample is a study of blood T cell repertoires in COVID-19. As for the study in general: COVID-19 samples, acute and convalescent, were from the United States, Italy and Spain. T cells, B-cell-depleted T cells, or PBMCs supplied cDNA or gDNA.

In the study's own analysis: Amplifying reference gene primers gave estimates of nucleated cell counts. Method: immunoSEQ multiplex PCR; TCRdb's copy keeps in-frame clones and lacks some. V, J and clone size reflect that table, while D and trimming were determined from the DNA. Of approximately 200,000 clones listed, more than 75% are singletons. V gave up 4 bases and J gave up 8 bases, with 11 bases separating them. Germline CDR1 reads SGHNT; CDR2 reads YENEEA. This CDR3 contains 12 residues. The V gene is TRBV11-3, the J gene TRBJ1-2; D unclear. The sample was peripheral blood. The source is a man between 60 and 75 years old who had recovered from COVID-19. The CDR3 DNA reads TGTGCCAGCAGCTCATCAGGTTACGGCTACACCTTC. Amino acids: CASSSSGYGYTF.